The sample holds a few counts of the clone carrying this T cell receptor (beta chain). Germline V gene sequence: CDR1 MNHEY, CDR2 SVGAGI. Trimming cost V 5 bases and J 6 bases; bases outside gene matches: 9. CDR3 length equals 14 residues. Data came from immunoSEQ multiplex PCR; TCRdb stores just in-frame clones and leaves some out. The table records about 68,000 clones, around 90% of them present only once. The record originates from a study of T cell changes during pregnancy in multiple sclerosis. The receptor was isolated from a female donor with multiple sclerosis, enrolled in a pregnancy study. The sequencing here drew on peripheral blood, taken in the second trimester of pregnancy. This rearrangement joins TRBV6-5 to TRBJ1-2, with 7 bases fitting TRBD1. CDR3 region: CASSLRQGLDGYTF. The CDR3, as DNA: TGTGCCAGCAGTCTCCGACAGGGTCTCGATGGCTACACCTTC.